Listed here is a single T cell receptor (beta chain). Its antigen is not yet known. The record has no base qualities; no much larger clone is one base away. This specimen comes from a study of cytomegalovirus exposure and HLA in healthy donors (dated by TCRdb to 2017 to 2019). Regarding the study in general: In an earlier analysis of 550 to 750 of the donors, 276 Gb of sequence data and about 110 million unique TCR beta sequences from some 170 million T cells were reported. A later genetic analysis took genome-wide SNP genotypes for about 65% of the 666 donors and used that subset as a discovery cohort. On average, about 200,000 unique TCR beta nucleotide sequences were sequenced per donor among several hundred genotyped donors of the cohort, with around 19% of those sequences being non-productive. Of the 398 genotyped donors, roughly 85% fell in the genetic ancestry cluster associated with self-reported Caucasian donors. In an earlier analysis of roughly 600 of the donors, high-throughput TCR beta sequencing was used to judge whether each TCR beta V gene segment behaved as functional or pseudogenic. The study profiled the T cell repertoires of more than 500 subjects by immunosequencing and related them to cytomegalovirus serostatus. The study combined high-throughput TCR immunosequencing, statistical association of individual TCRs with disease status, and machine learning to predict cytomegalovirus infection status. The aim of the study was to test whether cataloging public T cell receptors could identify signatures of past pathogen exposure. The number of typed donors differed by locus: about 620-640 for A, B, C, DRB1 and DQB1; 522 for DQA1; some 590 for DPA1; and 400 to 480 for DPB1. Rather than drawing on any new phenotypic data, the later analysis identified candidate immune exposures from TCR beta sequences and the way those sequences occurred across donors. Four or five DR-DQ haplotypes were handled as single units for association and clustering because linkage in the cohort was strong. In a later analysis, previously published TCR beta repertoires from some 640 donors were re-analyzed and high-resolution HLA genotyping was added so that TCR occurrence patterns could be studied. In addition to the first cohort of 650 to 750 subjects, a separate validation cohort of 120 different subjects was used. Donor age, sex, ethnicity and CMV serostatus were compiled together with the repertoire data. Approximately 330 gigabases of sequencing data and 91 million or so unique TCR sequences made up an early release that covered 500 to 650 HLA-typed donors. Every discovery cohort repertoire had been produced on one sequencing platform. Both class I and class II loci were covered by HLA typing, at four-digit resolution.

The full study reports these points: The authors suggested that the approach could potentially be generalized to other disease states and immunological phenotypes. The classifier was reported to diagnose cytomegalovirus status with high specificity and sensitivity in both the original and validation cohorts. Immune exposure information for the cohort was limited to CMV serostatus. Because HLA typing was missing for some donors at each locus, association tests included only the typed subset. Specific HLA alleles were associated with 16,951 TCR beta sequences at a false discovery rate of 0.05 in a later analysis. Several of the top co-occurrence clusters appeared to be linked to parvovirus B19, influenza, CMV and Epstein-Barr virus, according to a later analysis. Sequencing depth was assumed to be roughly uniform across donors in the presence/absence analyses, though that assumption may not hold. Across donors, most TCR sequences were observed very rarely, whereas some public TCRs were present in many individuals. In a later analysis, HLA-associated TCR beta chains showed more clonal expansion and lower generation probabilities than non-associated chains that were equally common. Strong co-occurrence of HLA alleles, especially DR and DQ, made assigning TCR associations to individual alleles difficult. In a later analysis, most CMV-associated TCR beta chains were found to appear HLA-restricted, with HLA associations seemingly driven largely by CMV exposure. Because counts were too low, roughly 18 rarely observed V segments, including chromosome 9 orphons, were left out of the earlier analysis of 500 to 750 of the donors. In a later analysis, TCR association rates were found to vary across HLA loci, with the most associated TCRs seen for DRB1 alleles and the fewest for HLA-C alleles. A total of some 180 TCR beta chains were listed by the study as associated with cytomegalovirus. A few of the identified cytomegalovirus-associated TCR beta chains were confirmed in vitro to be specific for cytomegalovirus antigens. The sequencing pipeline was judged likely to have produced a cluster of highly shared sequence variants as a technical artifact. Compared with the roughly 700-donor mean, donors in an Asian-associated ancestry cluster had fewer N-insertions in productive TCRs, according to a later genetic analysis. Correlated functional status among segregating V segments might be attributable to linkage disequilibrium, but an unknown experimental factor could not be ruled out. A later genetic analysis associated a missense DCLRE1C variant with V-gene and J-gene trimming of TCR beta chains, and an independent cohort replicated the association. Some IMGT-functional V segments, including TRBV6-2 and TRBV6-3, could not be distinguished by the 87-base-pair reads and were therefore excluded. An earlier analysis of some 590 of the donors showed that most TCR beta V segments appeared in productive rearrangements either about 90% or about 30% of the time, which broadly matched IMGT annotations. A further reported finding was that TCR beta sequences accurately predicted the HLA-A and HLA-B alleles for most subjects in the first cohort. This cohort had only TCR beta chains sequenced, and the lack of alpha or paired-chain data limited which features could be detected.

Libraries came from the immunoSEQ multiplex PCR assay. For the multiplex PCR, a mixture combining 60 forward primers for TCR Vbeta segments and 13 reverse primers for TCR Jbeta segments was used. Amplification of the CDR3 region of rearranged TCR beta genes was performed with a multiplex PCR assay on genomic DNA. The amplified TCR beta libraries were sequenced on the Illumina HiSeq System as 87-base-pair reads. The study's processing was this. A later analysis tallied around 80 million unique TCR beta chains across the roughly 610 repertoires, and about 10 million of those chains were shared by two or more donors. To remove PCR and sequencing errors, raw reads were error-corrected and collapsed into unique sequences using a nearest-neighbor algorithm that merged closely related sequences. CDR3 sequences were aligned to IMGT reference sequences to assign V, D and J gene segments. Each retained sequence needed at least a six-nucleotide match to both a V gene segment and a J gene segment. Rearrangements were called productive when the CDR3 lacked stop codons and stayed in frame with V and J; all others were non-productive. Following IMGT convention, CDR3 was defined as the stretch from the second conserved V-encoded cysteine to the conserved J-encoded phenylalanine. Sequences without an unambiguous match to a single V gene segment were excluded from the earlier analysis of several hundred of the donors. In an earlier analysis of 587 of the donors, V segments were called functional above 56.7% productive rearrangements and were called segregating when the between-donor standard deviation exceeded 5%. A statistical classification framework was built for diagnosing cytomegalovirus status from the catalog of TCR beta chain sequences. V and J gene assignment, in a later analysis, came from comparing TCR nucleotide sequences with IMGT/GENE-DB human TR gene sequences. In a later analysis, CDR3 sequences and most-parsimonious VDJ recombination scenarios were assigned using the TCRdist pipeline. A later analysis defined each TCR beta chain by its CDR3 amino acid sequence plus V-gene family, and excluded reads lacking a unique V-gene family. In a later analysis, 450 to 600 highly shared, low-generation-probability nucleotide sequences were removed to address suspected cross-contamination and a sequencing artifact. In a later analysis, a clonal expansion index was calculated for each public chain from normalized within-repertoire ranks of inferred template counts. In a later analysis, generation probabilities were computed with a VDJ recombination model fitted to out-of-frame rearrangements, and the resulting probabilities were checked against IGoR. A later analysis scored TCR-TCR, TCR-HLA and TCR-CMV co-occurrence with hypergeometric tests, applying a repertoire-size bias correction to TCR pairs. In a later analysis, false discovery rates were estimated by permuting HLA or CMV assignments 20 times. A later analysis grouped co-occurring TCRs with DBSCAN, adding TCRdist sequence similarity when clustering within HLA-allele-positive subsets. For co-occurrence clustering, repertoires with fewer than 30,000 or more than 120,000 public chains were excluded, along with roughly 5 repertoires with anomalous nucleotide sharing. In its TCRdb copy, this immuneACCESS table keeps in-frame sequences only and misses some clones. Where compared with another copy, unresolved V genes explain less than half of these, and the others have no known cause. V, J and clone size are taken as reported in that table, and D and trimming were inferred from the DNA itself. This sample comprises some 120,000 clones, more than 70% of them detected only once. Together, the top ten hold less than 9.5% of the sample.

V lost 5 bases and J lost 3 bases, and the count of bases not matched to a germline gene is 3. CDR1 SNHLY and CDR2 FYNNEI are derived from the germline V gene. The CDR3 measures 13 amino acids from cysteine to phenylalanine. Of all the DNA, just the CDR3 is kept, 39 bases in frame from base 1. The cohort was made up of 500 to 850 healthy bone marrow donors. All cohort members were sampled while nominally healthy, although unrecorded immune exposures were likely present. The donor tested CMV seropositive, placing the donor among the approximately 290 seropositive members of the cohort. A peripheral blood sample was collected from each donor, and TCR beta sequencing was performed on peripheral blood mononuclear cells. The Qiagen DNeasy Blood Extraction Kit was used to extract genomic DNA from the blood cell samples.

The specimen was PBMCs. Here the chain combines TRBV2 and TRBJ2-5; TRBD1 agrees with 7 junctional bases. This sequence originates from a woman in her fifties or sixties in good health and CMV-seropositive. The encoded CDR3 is CASSFTGEETQYF. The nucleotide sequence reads TGTGCCAGCAGTTTCACAGGGGAAGAGACCCAGTACTTC.